The clone carrying this T cell receptor (beta chain) was detected a few times. The antigen is unknown. This sample was taken from a study of blood T cells in healthy people across ages. With V trimmed by 1 base and J by 4 bases, 9 bases remained unmatched. CDR1 is KGHSH and CDR2 is LQKENI in the germline V gene. The length of the CDR3 is 16 residues. Together with a sample-barcoded 5' primer, a J-beta primer mix was included in a second PCR lasting 7 to 11 cycles. One entry per CDR3 protein results from TCRdb running MiXCR on the 5' RACE reads. This sample yields more than 500,000 distinct CDR3 sequences, of which approximately 27% are seen a single time; approximately 17% belongs to the top ten. Findings of the study overall: Any changes in expanded clonotypes were possibly confounded, as donor CMV status remained unknown.

The rearrangement uses TRBV18 and TRBJ1-2; 7 nucleotides align to TRBD1. Specimen: blood. This receptor was taken from a woman between 65 and 79 years old in good health. This CDR3 is CASSPRTTGALYGYTF. CDR3 DNA: TGTGCCAGCTCACCACGAACTACAGGGGCACTCTATGGCTACACCTTC.